The clone carrying this TCR beta chain appeared a few times. This record belongs to a study of control samples from healthy donors and cancer patients. CDR3 length equals 12 residues. Germline trimming cut 5 bases from V and 10 bases from J; bases unmatched to any gene: 7. Looked up from germline, CDR1 is SNHLY and CDR2 is FYNNEI. Sequenced by immunoSEQ multiplex PCR; TCRdb stores in-frame clones only, minus some. The sample consists of 190,000 or so clones, 80% to 95% of them appearing once. Sequenced material: blood. J is TRBJ1-1 and V is TRBV2; 7 bases line up with TRBD1. This sequence originates from a young man in good health. The chain's CDR3 is CASSFGQVGAFF. The CDR3 DNA reads TGTGCCAGCAGTTTCGGACAGGTGGGAGCTTTCTTT.